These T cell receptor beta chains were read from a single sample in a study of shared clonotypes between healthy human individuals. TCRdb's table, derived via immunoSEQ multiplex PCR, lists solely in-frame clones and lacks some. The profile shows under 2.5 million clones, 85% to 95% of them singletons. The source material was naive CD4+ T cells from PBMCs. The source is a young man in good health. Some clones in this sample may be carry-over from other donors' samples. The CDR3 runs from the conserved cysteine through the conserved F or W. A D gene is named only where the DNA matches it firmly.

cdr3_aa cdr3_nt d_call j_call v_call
CASSPLTSGQETQYF TGTGCCAGCTCACCACTGACTAGCGGACAAGAGACCCAGTACTTC TRBD2 TRBJ2-5 TRBV18
CASSKPQKVDRSYNEQFF TGTGCCAGCAGCAAACCCCAAAAAGTAGACCGCTCCTACAATGAGCAGTTCTTC NA TRBJ2-1 TRBV21-1
CSARLGETQYF TGCAGTGCTAGGTTAGGTGAGACCCAGTACTTC NA TRBJ2-5 TRBV20-1
CASSQDIGLAGGVEQFF TGCGCCAGCAGCCAAGATATAGGACTAGCGGGAGGTGTTGAGCAGTTCTTC TRBD2 TRBJ2-1 TRBV4-3
CASSPVGQKEQYF TGTGCCAGCAGCCCAGTGGGACAAAAGGAGCAGTACTTC NA TRBJ2-7 TRBV7-2
CASSPPRGNTEAFF TGTGCCAGCAGCCCCCCAAGAGGGAACACTGAAGCTTTCTTT NA TRBJ1-1 TRBV9
CASSSIAASTDTQYF TGTGCCAGCAGCTCCATAGCGGCAAGCACAGATACGCAGTATTTT NA TRBJ2-3 TRBV5-6
CASSGRTGELFF TGTGCCAGCAGTGGCCGCACCGGGGAGCTGTTTTTT NA TRBJ2-2 TRBV11-2
CASSHRASWGLINEKLFF TGTGCCAGCAGCCATAGGGCCTCTTGGGGGCTGATTAATGAAAAACTGTTTTTT NA TRBJ1-4 TRBV11-2
CASMQGNTGELFF TGTGCCAGTATGCAGGGCAACACCGGGGAGCTGTTTTTT NA TRBJ2-2 TRBV19